This TCR beta chain was obtained from a study of patients and donors after allogeneic stem cell transplantation. Each CDR3 protein is one row after TCRdb ran MiXCR on the RT-PCR reads. The sample yields about 960,000 distinct CDR3 sequences, about a sixth seen once. This clonotype was seen at least ten times. Input material: blood, either unsorted or a sorted T cell fraction (not recorded which). The source is a human donor who was either an allogeneic HSCT recipient or a stem cell or donor lymphocyte infusion donor (not recorded which). It is not recorded whose cells these are; they may come from a transplant donor.

The CDR3 nucleotides are TGTGCCAGCAGTTGGGTCGGGCGGGGGCCACCCTACGAGCAGTACTTC. Its translation is CASSWVGRGPPYEQYF. J is TRBJ2-7 and V is TRBV12-3 or TRBV12-4; tentative D call: TRBD2 (7 bases). V lost 4 bases and J lost 2, with 18 bases in between. There are 16 residues in the CDR3.